The clone carrying this T cell receptor (beta chain) was recorded at least ten times. No antigen is known for it. It was RNA transcripts that yielded the amplified TCR beta CDR3 regions. RT-PCR in the first round (using the HTBI primer set) targeted the TCR CDR3. TCRdb passed the multiplex PCR reads through MiXCR, listing each CDR3 protein once. The top ten clones hold approximately 11% of a sample with hundreds of thousands of distinct CDR3 sequences, about 24% of them seen once. This record belongs to a study of T cells in Graves' hyperthyroidism and ophthalmopathy. Study-wide results and limits: In validation, the model predicted ophthalmopathy. These predictions came a median roughly 6 months before onset.

Trimming removed 2 bases from V and 2 bases from J, with 7 bases in between. In germline, CDR1 is MNHEY, CDR2 SVGEGT. The length of the CDR3 is 13 residues. The sequenced material came from blood. The V and J genes are TRBV6-2 or TRBV6-3 and TRBJ2-7; D uncertain. This receptor was taken from a woman aged 30 to 39 with Graves' ophthalmopathy. The CDR3 DNA reads TGTGCCAGCAGTTACCGGGTGGCCTACGAGCAGTACTTC. As protein: CASSYRVAYEQYF.